This TCR beta chain was retrieved from a study of blood T cells in healthy people across ages. It was with a sample-barcoded 5' primer and a J-beta primer mix that a second PCR of roughly 7 to 12 cycles was run. TCRdb reprocessed the 5' RACE reads via MiXCR and lists one record per CDR3 protein. Of some 920,000 distinct CDR3 sequences in the sample, roughly 51% were seen once. Notes on this clonotype: Its antigen is not known. At one of its ends the junction is not consistent with the germline gene, which may arise from a read error.

Germline CDR1 and CDR2: SGHKS and YYEKEE (reference sequence). This CDR3 is built from 15 residues. The donors, aged about 6 to 90, were healthy Caucasians from Russia. Regarding the study as a whole: Compared with aged donors, long-lived donors showed fewer expanded clones, suggesting selection. PBMCs left unsorted prevented a conclusive naive versus antigen-experienced comparison.

The sequenced sample consisted of blood. The gene calls are TRBV5-5 and TRBJ2-5; 8 positions agree with TRBD1. This receptor was obtained from a woman between 55 and 75 years old in good health. The CDR3 DNA is TGTGCCAGCAGCCCAGACAGGGGTAGGCAAGAGGCCCAGTACTTC. It encodes CASSPDRGRQEAQYF.